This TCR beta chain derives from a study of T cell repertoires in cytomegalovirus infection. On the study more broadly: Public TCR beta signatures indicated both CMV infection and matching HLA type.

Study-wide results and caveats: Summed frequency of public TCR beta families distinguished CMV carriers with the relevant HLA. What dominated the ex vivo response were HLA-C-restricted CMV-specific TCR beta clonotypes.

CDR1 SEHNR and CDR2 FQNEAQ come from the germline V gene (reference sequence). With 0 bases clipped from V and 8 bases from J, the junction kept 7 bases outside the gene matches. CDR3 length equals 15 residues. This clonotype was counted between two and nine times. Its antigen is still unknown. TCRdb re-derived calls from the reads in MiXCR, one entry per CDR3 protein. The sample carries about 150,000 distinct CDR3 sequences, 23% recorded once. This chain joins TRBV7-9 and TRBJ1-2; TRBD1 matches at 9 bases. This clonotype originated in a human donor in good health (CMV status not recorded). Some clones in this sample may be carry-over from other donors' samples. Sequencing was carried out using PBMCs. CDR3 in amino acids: CASSLATGGARGYTF. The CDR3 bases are TGTGCCAGCAGCTTAGCCACAGGGGGCGCAAGGGGCTACACCTTC.